The rows below give T cell receptor beta chains drawn from one sample of a study of cytomegalovirus exposure and HLA in healthy donors. Profiled with immunoSEQ multiplex PCR; TCRdb holds only in-frame clones, not every one. The sample contains 120,000 or so clones, 90% to 97% of which appear only once. Source material: PBMCs. These receptors all come from a young man in good health and CMV-seronegative. Each CDR3 is given with its conserved first and last residue. The D gene is left open where the match is weak. Clone size is not always given. Where it is, it says once, few, many or a class for expanded clones.

D gene | clone size | J gene | V gene | CDR3 protein | CDR3 DNA
- | - | TRBJ2-1 | TRBV9 | CASSAGAAVNEQFF | TGTGCCAGCAGCGCTGGGGCCGCCGTGAATGAGCAGTTCTTC
TRBD1 | - | TRBJ1-5 | TRBV15 | CATSRGGQGRDQPQHF | TGTGCCACCAGCAGAGGGGGACAGGGTCGGGATCAGCCCCAGCATTTT
- | - | TRBJ1-1 | TRBV9 | CASSPQGNTEAFF | TGTGCCAGCAGCCCACAGGGGAACACTGAAGCTTTCTTT
TRBD1 | - | TRBJ2-7 | TRBV27 | CASSFRDRVYEQYF | TGTGCCAGCAGTTTCCGGGACAGGGTTTACGAGCAGTACTTC
TRBD2 | once | TRBJ2-3 | TRBV9 | CASSFQAGVGDTQYF | TGTGCCAGCAGCTTCCAAGCGGGAGTGGGAGATACGCAGTATTTT
- | - | TRBJ1-1 | TRBV27 | CASNQLGKQGTTEAFF | TGTGCCAGCAACCAACTGGGGAAACAGGGTACCACTGAAGCTTTCTTT
- | - | TRBJ1-2 | TRBV5-4 | CASSLAWATMPYGYTF | TGTGCCAGCAGCTTGGCCTGGGCCACCATGCCCTATGGCTACACCTTC
- | - | TRBJ1-4 | TRBV7-2 | CASSRVLSNEKLFF | TGTGCCAGCAGCCGAGTCCTTTCTAATGAAAAACTGTTTTTT
- | - | TRBJ2-2 | TRBV10-3 | CAISARLSGHPNTGELFF | TGTGCCATCAGTGCCCGACTAAGCGGGCACCCGAACACCGGGGAGCTGTTTTTT
TRBD2 | - | TRBJ2-1 | TRBV9 | CASSVVATSGMREQFF | TGTGCCAGCAGCGTAGTGGCGACTAGCGGGATGAGGGAGCAGTTCTTC
TRBD2 | - | TRBJ2-7 | TRBV5-1 | CASSLGLAGAYEQYF | TGCGCCAGCAGCTTGGGACTAGCGGGGGCCTACGAGCAGTACTTC
- | - | TRBJ2-7 | TRBV5-1 | CASSLREGGSYEQYF | TGCGCCAGCTCCCTCAGGGAGGGGGGCTCCTACGAGCAGTACTTC
TRBD2 | few | TRBJ2-3 | TRBV4-3 | CASSQDLGGGTDTQYF | TGCGCCAGCAGCCAAGATCTCGGGGGGGGCACAGATACGCAGTATTTT
- | - | TRBJ1-2 | TRBV30 | CAWTPTGFNYGYTF | TGTGCCTGGACTCCTACGGGATTTAACTATGGCTACACCTTC
- | - | TRBJ2-7 | TRBV27 | CASSFGQNYEQYF | TGTGCCAGCAGTTTTGGACAAAACTACGAGCAGTACTTC
TRBD1 | - | TRBJ1-1 | TRBV27 | CASRLGGGHEAFF | TGTGCCAGCAGGTTAGGAGGGGGCCATGAAGCTTTCTTT
TRBD1 | once | TRBJ1-5 | TRBV25-1 | CASSGTGSNQPQHF | TGTGCCAGCAGTGGGACAGGGAGCAATCAGCCCCAGCATTTT
- | - | TRBJ1-2 | TRBV19 | CASSKSTSRTLRSGPGYTF | TGTGCCAGTAGTAAATCGACCAGCAGAACTCTAAGGTCAGGTCCTGGCTACACCTTC
- | - | TRBJ1-1 | TRBV4-3 | CASSQVRTGTEAFF | TGCGCCAGCAGCCAAGTTAGAACGGGGACTGAAGCTTTCTTT
TRBD2 | - | TRBJ2-7 | TRBV11-2 | CASSPLGGGYEQYF | TGTGCCAGCAGCCCTCTGGGCGGGGGCTACGAGCAGTACTTC
- | - | TRBJ1-2 | TRBV6-5 | CASTPGRGNYGYTF | TGTGCCAGCACCCCCGGGCGGGGCAACTATGGCTACACCTTC
TRBD1 | - | TRBJ2-7 | TRBV19 | CASSDRGYEQYF | TGTGCCAGTAGTGACAGGGGGTACGAGCAGTACTTC
TRBD1 | - | TRBJ2-1 | TRBV19 | CASSIPPPSPQGTYDEQFF | TGTGCCAGTAGTATACCCCCTCCGAGCCCACAGGGGACCTACGATGAGCAGTTCTTC
- | - | TRBJ1-5 | TRBV19 | CASSIGPSGNQPQHF | TGTGCCAGTAGTATAGGTCCGTCTGGCAATCAGCCCCAGCATTTT
TRBD1 | - | TRBJ2-7 | TRBV29-1 | CSVFRDSLPEQYF | TGCAGCGTGTTCCGGGACAGCCTTCCAGAGCAGTACTTC
- | - | TRBJ1-1 | TRBV11-2 | CASSSPREAEEAFF | TGTGCCAGCAGCTCCCCAAGGGAGGCAGAAGAAGCTTTCTTT
- | - | TRBJ1-2 | TRBV6-5 | CASSLRVHYGYTF | TGTGCCAGCAGTTTGAGGGTACACTATGGCTACACCTTC
TRBD2 | once | TRBJ2-7 | TRBV5-1 | CASSIRLAGTLSDYEQYF | TGCGCCAGCAGCATTAGACTAGCGGGGACCCTATCCGACTACGAGCAGTACTTC
- | - | TRBJ1-4 | TRBV6-5 | CASSYRNEKLFF | TGTGCCAGCAGTTACCGTAATGAAAAACTGTTTTTT
TRBD1 | - | TRBJ1-1 | TRBV7-2 | CASSKTGQGTEAFF | TGTGCCAGCAGCAAGACAGGGCAAGGTACCGAAGCTTTCTTT
TRBD1 | - | TRBJ2-2 | TRBV9 | CASSGPAGTGPRELFF | TGTGCCAGCAGCGGCCCTGCCGGGACAGGGCCCCGGGAGCTGTTTTTT
- | - | TRBJ1-1 | TRBV30 | CAWSGLAEAFF | TGTGCCTGGAGTGGTTTGGCAGAAGCTTTCTTT
TRBD1 | few | TRBJ2-6 | TRBV4-3 | CASSPRTGSNSGANVLTF | TGCGCCAGCAGCCCCAGGACAGGTAGTAACTCTGGGGCCAACGTCCTGACTTTC